This T cell receptor beta chain came from a study of T cell clonality in common variable immunodeficiency. Method: immunoSEQ multiplex PCR; TCRdb's copy keeps in-frame clones and lacks some. This sample has around 50,000 clones, each found more than once. Study-level points and caveats: TCRbeta clonality was increased in CVID versus healthy controls.

Trimming cost V 5 bases and J 0 bases, with 14 bases left between them. CDR3 length: 15 residues. The germline V gene has CDR1 SGHTA and CDR2 FQGNSA. The sample holds many counts of this clone. What it binds is not known. The read stops 3 residues short of the end of the CDR3; the missing end is completed from the germline J gene. The J gene is TRBJ2-7, the V gene TRBV7-2; unclear D gene. The sample consisted of peripheral blood mononuclear cells. This TCR came from a person aged 18-70 years in good health. This chain's CDR3 is CASSPSPNPSYEQYF. CDR3 bases read: TGTGCCAGCAGCCCGAGCCCTAATCCCTCCTACGAG.